A single sample gave rise to the 14 T cell receptor beta chains below, sequenced in a study of T cells after yellow fever vaccination. A single record per CDR3 protein comes from TCRdb applying MiXCR to the 5' RACE reads. The data show some 300,000 distinct CDR3 sequences, under 9% seen once. The sample here was CD4+ T cells sorted from PBMCs, taken 5 days after the yellow fever booster vaccination. These TCRs come from a young man who received the YFV17D yellow fever vaccine.

This chain uses TRBV6-5 with TRBJ1-2; D not certain. V gave up 6 bases and J gave up 4 bases, with 12 bases separating them. Looked up from germline, CDR1 is MNHEY and CDR2 is SVGAGI. The CDR3 is 13 amino acids. This CDR3 is CASSGRGGYGYTF. The CDR3 DNA is TGTGCCAGCAGCGGTCGGGGTGGCTATGGCTACACCTTC.

The genes are TRBV24-1 and TRBJ1-5; tentatively, D is TRBD1 (5 bases). Germline-derived CDR1 and CDR2 are KGHDR and SFDVKD. With 3 bases removed from V and 5 bases from J, the gap between germline ends came to 16 bases. The length of the CDR3 is 16 residues. CDR3 DNA: TGTGCCACCAGTGATCGGACTTCGGGGGTGTATCAGCCCCAGCATTTT. Protein product: CATSDRTSGVYQPQHF.

A few counts support this clonotype. The gene calls are TRBV19 and TRBJ2-1; D is tentatively TRBD1 or TRBD2 (5 bases each). Germline CDR1 reads LNHDA; CDR2 reads SQIVND (reference sequence). The V and J ends lost 0 bases and 15 bases respectively, with 21 bases between them. The CDR3 is 15 residues long. CDR3 coding DNA: TGTGCCAGTAGTATAGATATCCGACAGCCCCTAGGAGGGTTCTTC. It yields the protein CASSIDIRQPLGGFF.

The J gene is TRBJ2-6, the V gene TRBV18; unclear D gene. The CDR3 has 15 amino acids. Germline V CDR1 and CDR2: KGHSH, LQKENI. The V gene lost 3 bases and the J gene lost 9 bases, with 15 bases spanning the gap. The CDR3 reads CASSPERSGDNVLTF. Here the CDR3 DNA reads TGTGCCAGCTCACCCGAGAGATCTGGTGACAACGTCCTGACTTTC.

The chain couples TRBV7-2 to TRBJ2-1, with 8 bases aligning to TRBD2. The V segment lost 2 bases and the J segment 6 bases; nucleotides outside the gene matches: 15. The CDR3 has 18 amino acids. CDR1 and CDR2 from the germline V gene are SGHTA and FQGNSA. The CDR3 loop is CASSLFHRSGGALNEQFF. In DNA, the CDR3 is TGTGCCAGCAGCTTATTTCATCGGTCGGGGGGGGCCCTCAATGAGCAGTTCTTC.

Many counts were recorded for this clonotype. The CDR3 region is CASSQSRGLNTGELFF. CDR3 DNA sequence: TGTGCCAGCAGCCAGTCCCGGGGGCTAAACACCGGGGAGCTGTTTTTT. The rearrangement links TRBV4-2 to TRBJ2-2, with D perhaps matching TRBD1 or TRBD2 (6 bases each). Trimming stripped 3 bases from V and 2 bases from J, with 13 bases between. Germline V CDR1 and CDR2: LGHNA, YNFKEQ. This CDR3 is 16 amino acids long.

This clonotype was seen only a few times. The gene calls are TRBV18 and TRBJ2-7; 11 nucleotides line up with TRBD1. Trimming at V came to 3 bases and at J to 3 bases, leaving 7 bases not matched to a gene. The CDR3 contains 16 residues. Germline lookup yields CDR1 KGHSH and CDR2 LQKENI. In nucleotides, the CDR3 is TGTGCCAGCTCACCCAACGGGGGACAGGGGGTCTACGAGCAGTACTTC. Its translation is CASSPNGGQGVYEQYF.

The chain uses TRBV7-2 and TRBJ1-1; maybe TRBD1 (6 bases). CDR3 size: 12 residues. Germline assignment: CDR1 SGHTA and CDR2 FQGNSA. V lost 5 bases and J 7 bases, leaving 11 bases between the germline ends. CDR3 sequence (DNA): TGTGCCAGCAGCCGGGACAACGGTGAAGCTTTCTTT. This sequence encodes CASSRDNGEAFF.

This clonotype showed up just a few times. The J gene is TRBJ2-2, the V gene TRBV2; D call uncertain. The V gene's germline CDR1 is SNHLY and CDR2 FYNNEI. The V end lost 3 bases, the J end lost 1 base, and 9 bases lay between the germline ends. The CDR3 is made up of 15 amino acids. CDR3 coding DNA: TGTGCCAGCAGTGAGGGTCAGAAGAACACCGGGGAGCTGTTTTTT. Residues: CASSEGQKNTGELFF.

This clonotype was observed many times. No DNA is shown, since the ends of the CDR3 on it are uncertain; the CDR3 is the one TCRdb lists. The chain uses TRBV2 and TRBJ1-1; the table names TRBD1, a call not compared with the DNA. CDR1 is SNHLY, CDR2 FYNNEI, per germline. The CDR3 is 13 residues long, ends included. The CDR3 loop is CASSVDFGQGSFF.

This clonotype was recorded at least ten times. This rearrangement joins TRBV7-2 to TRBJ2-3, with a weak D call TRBD2 (5 bases). The CDR3 consists of 14 residues. The V gene lost 1 base and the J gene lost 5 bases, with 10 bases spanning the gap. The germline gives CDR1 SGHTA, CDR2 FQGNSA. The CDR3 DNA reads TGTGCCAGCAGCTTAGTTAGCGTGGAAGATACGCAGTATTTT. Amino acids: CASSLVSVEDTQYF.

The CDR3 here is CSAKGVSYNEQFF. In DNA, the CDR3 is TGCAGTGCTAAGGGGGTGTCCTACAATGAGCAGTTCTTC. The V gene is TRBV20-1, the J gene TRBJ2-1; possible D gene TRBD1, 6 bases. This CDR3 is built from 13 residues. CDR1 DFQATT and CDR2 SNEGSKA come from the germline V gene (reference sequence). V was clipped by 4 bases and J by 1 base, with 8 bases between them.

Ten or more counts support this clonotype. The CDR3 region is CSARDRSGTSLYNEQFF. The DNA of the CDR3 is TGCAGTGCTAGAGATAGGTCGGGGACTAGTCTTTACAATGAGCAGTTCTTC. The chain recombines TRBV20-1 with TRBJ2-1, with 8 bases identical to TRBD2. The V gene end was trimmed by 0 bases and the J gene end by 4 bases; junction bases not matched to a gene: 11. The CDR3 length is 17 residues. Per the germline V gene, CDR1 is DFQATT and CDR2 is SNEGSKA (reference sequence).

A single count supports this clonotype. The rearrangement links TRBV23-1 to TRBJ2-7, with D possibly TRBD2 on 6 matching bases. TRBV23-1 is recorded as an ORF, its role being uncertain. The length of the CDR3 is 15 residues. V was cut by 0 bases and J by 5 bases, with 14 bases left in between. The CDR3 DNA reads TGCGCCAGCAGTCAATCGTGGCAGGGAGGCAACGAGCAGTACTTC. It yields the protein CASSQSWQGGNEQYF.